The 8 T cell receptor beta chains in this list originate from one sample, sequenced in a study of T cell repertoires in cytomegalovirus infection. Via MiXCR, TCRdb re-called the reads, giving one row per CDR3 protein. The data hold 200,000 to 300,000 distinct CDR3 sequences, with approximately 14% observed a single time. Material for sequencing was PBMCs. These TCRs come from a human donor in good health (CMV status not recorded). Some clones in this sample may be carry-over from other donors' samples.

This clonotype has a count of ten or more. The CDR3 loop is CASSLRVFGSPGELFF. DNA for the CDR3: TGTGCCAGCAGCTTAAGGGTATTCGGGTCACCCGGGGAGCTGTTTTTT. This chain connects TRBV7-8 to TRBJ2-2; D remains ambiguous. The germline CDR1 and CDR2 sequences are SGHVS and FQNEAQ. This CDR3 has 16 residues. Trimming removed 2 bases from V and 6 bases from J, with 16 bases in between.

Ten or more counts support this clonotype. This chain uses TRBV19 with TRBJ2-1, with unresolved D. Per the germline V gene, CDR1 is LNHDA and CDR2 is SQIVND (reference sequence). The CDR3 length is 13 residues. The ends were cut back, 6 bases at V and 6 bases at J, with 12 bases in the middle. CDR3 sequence (DNA): TGTGCCAGTAGCGATCAGGTGGGCAATGAGCAGTTCTTC. As protein: CASSDQVGNEQFF.

Only a few counts were recorded for this clonotype. The gene calls are TRBV6-1 and TRBJ2-2; a weak D match, TRBD2 (5 bases). The ends were cut back, 7 bases at V and 0 bases at J, with 15 bases in the middle. This CDR3 comprises 16 residues. Germline CDR1 MNHNS, CDR2 SASEGT. CDR3 loop: CASTQTGTTNTGELFF. CDR3 coding DNA: TGTGCCAGCACCCAAACGGGAACCACGAACACCGGGGAGCTGTTTTTT.

The rearrangement joins TRBV7-9 to TRBJ1-1; the D gene is possibly TRBD1 (5 bases). Per the germline V gene, CDR1 is SEHNR and CDR2 is FQNEAQ (reference sequence). CDR3 length equals 17 residues. V lost 4 bases and J lost 4, with 22 bases in between. CDR3 sequence: CASSSGRGGIGSTEAFF. Here the CDR3 DNA reads TGTGCCAGCAGCTCCGGACGGGGCGGAATCGGTAGCACTGAAGCTTTCTTT.

The sample holds many counts of this clonotype. The junction shows a germline mismatch at one end, possibly a read error. The chain employs TRBV4-2 and TRBJ2-2; D call uncertain. The CDR3 spans 15 residues. From germline, CDR1 is LGHNA and CDR2 YNFKEQ. DNA for the CDR3: TGTGCCAGCAGACAAGTTACACTAAACACCGGGGAGCTGTTTTTT. Encoded protein: CASRQVTLNTGELFF.

In its sample, this clonotype was seen many times. The V call is TRBV7-9, the J call TRBJ1-1; TRBD1 matches 9 bases. V was clipped by 4 bases and J by 1 base; unmatched bases: 4. Germline CDR1 reads SEHNR; CDR2 reads FQNEAQ (reference sequence). The CDR3 length is 15 residues. This CDR3 is CASSSGQGANTEAFF. In DNA form, the CDR3 reads TGTGCCAGCAGCTCGGGACAGGGTGCGAACACTGAAGCTTTCTTT. Full variable domain (outside the CDR3, taken from reference TRBV7-9 and TRBJ1-1): DTGVSQNPRHKITKRGQNVTFRCDPISEHNRLYWYRQTLGQGPEFLTYFQNEAQLEKSRLLSDRFSAERPKGSFSTLEIQRTEQGDSAMYLCASSSGQGANTEAFFGQGTRLTVV.

V usage is TRBV7-4 and J usage is TRBJ1-1; D not certain. The CDR3 totals 14 residues. Germline-derived CDR1 and CDR2 are SGHVT and SQSDAQ. V shed 6 bases and J shed 4 bases, with 15 bases lying between them. CDR3 residues: CASRIAEGSTEAFF. The CDR3 DNA follows: TGTGCCAGCAGAATAGCGGAGGGCTCCACTGAAGCTTTCTTT.

This clonotype was counted only a few times. CDR3 region: CASSSFRDRGNNEQFF. For the CDR3, the DNA is TGCGCCAGCAGCTCGTTCCGGGACAGGGGGAACAATGAGCAGTTCTTC. J is TRBJ2-1 and V is TRBV5-1; 11 nucleotides match TRBD1. Germline V lookup: CDR1 SGHRS, CDR2 YFSETQ. CDR3 length: 16 amino acids. Unmatched junction bases numbered 7, after V lost 3 bases and J lost 5 bases. Using reference TRBV5-1 and TRBJ2-1 for the parts outside the CDR3, the full variable domain is KAGVTQTPRYLIKTRGQQVTLSCSPISGHRSVSWYQQTPGQGLQFLFEYFSETQRNKGNFPGRFSGRQFSNSRSEMNVSTLELGDSALYLCASSSFRDRGNNEQFFGPGTRLTVL.